This TCR beta chain was captured by sequencing in a study of blood T cell repertoires in COVID-19. Trimming removed 0 bases from V and 2 bases from J, with 8 bases in between. The CDR3 consists of 14 residues. CDR1 and CDR2 from the germline V gene are SGDLS and YYNGEE. Study processing details: Nucleated cell counts were estimated from reference gene primer amplification. Only in-frame clones appear in the TCRdb table, and some are missing; sequencing was by immunoSEQ multiplex PCR. For V, J and clone size, that table is used; D and trimming come from the DNA. This sample has about 210,000 clones, with 80% found just once. This clone was detected only once.

The sample comprised peripheral blood. The V gene is TRBV9, the J gene TRBJ1-2, with D unresolved. The TCR sequence derives from a woman aged 65 to 85 with acute or convalescent COVID-19. The CDR3 sequence: CASSVGGENYGYTF. The DNA of the CDR3 is TGTGCCAGCAGCGTAGGTGGAGAGAACTATGGCTACACCTTC.